The 17 T cell receptor beta chains in this list originate from one sample, sequenced in a study of blood T cell repertoires in COVID-19. Some clones are missing from TCRdb's copy, which holds only in-frame ones; the method was immunoSEQ multiplex PCR. In the table there are under 110,000 clones, roughly nine tenths of which are singletons. Material for sequencing was peripheral blood. The receptor source for this set is a man aged 50-59 years with acute or convalescent COVID-19.

The chain employs TRBV19 and TRBJ2-3, with a tentative D call TRBD2 (5 bases). This CDR3 spans 16 amino acids. CDR1 is LNHDA, CDR2 SQIVND, per germline (reference sequence). Trimming shortened V by 1 base and J by 4 bases, and 15 bases separated the two germline ends. CDR3 DNA: TGTGCCAGTAGTATAGGTTTGGTGGGGAGCCCAGATACGCAGTATTTT. It specifies CASSIGLVGSPDTQYF.

The rearrangement uses TRBV6-2 or TRBV6-3 and TRBJ1-1, with a tentative D call TRBD1 (6 bases). V lost 0 bases, J lost 1 base, and 6 bases lay in between. Germline V gene lookup returns CDR1 MNHEY and CDR2 SVGEGT. This CDR3 comprises 14 residues. The CDR3 here is CASSYSDRNTEAFF. CDR3 sequence (DNA): TGTGCCAGCAGTTACTCGGACAGGAACACTGAAGCTTTCTTT.

J is TRBJ2-1 and V is TRBV9; 7 bases match TRBD1. Germline CDR1 and CDR2: SGDLS and YYNGEE. V gave up 0 bases and J gave up 2 bases; unmatched junction bases: 5. The CDR3 sequence is 16 residues long. The CDR3 reads CASSVVGTDPYNEQFF. The CDR3 DNA reads as TGTGCCAGCAGCGTAGTAGGGACAGACCCCTACAATGAGCAGTTCTTC. Full variable domain (rest looked up from reference TRBV9 and TRBJ2-1): DSGVTQTPKHLITATGQRVTLRCSPRSGDLSVYWYQQSLDQGLQFLIQYYNGEERAKGNILERFSAQQFPDLHSELNLSSLELGDSALYFCASSVVGTDPYNEQFFGPGTRLTVL.

This clone was detected once. The V call is TRBV7-6, the J call TRBJ2-1; D is perhaps TRBD2 (5 bases). Germline CDR1 reads SGHVS; CDR2 reads FNYEAQ. The CDR3 spans 14 residues. V dropped 2 bases and J dropped 7 bases, with 12 bases sitting between them. The CDR3 bases are TGTGCCAGCAGCTTAACTAGAGAACATAATGAGCAGTTCTTC. As protein: CASSLTREHNEQFF. Full variable domain (outside the CDR3, taken from reference TRBV7-6 and TRBJ2-1): GAGVSQSPRYKVTKRGQDVALRCDPISGHVSLYWYRQALGQGPEFLTYFNYEAQQDKSGLPNDRFSAERPEGSISTLTIQRTEQRDSAMYRCASSLTREHNEQFFGPGTRLTVL.

The CDR3 DNA reads TGCGCCAGCAGCTCGGACTACGGGGCTTTCTTT. It encodes CASSSDYGAFF. This chain links TRBV5-1 with TRBJ1-1; no reliable D call. The CDR3 contains 11 residues. Germline CDR1 and CDR2: SGHRS and YFSETQ. Trimming took 3 bases from V and 11 from J, leaving 11 bases between them.

This clone occurred a few times. This chain links TRBV6-2 or TRBV6-3 with TRBJ1-5, with 7 bases fitting TRBD1. The V gene's germline CDR1 is MNHEY and CDR2 SVGEGT. V shed 4 bases and J 2 bases; nucleotides not matched to a gene: 17. The CDR3 sequence is 19 residues long. CDR3 sequence (DNA): TGTGCCAGCAGTTCCATACCAAGGGACAGTCTAATGGGCAATCAGCCCCAGCATTTT. It codes for CASSSIPRDSLMGNQPQHF.

The V and J genes are TRBV30 and TRBJ2-7, with D possibly being TRBD1 (7 bases). V gave up 5 bases and J gave up 6 bases, with 11 bases separating them. CDR1 is GTSNPN, CDR2 SVGIG, per germline (reference sequence). There are 11 residues in the CDR3. CDR3 sequence reads: CAWDREVEQYF. The DNA of the CDR3 is TGTGCCTGGGACAGGGAGGTCGAGCAGTACTTC.

This clone was picked up one time. The chain carries TRBV5-6 and TRBJ1-6, with TRBD1 as a possible D gene (6 bases). Trimming stripped 4 bases from V and 7 bases from J, with 18 bases between. The germline V gene has CDR1 SGHDT and CDR2 YYEEEE. The CDR3 length is 16 residues. The CDR3 sequence is CASSNDRGARNSPLHF. The CDR3 nucleotides read TGTGCCAGCAGCAATGACCGGGGGGCGAGGAATTCACCCCTCCACTTT.

This chain links TRBV5-6 with TRBJ2-7, with 7 bases matching TRBD1. The V and J ends lost 0 bases and 0 bases, in that order; junction bases with no gene match: 3. Germline V lookup: CDR1 SGHDT, CDR2 YYEEEE. The CDR3 length is 15 residues. DNA for the CDR3: TGTGCCAGCAGCTTGGTGGACAGGCACTCCTACGAGCAGTACTTC. This codes for CASSLVDRHSYEQYF.

This chain uses TRBV30 with TRBJ1-3, with 10 nucleotides matching TRBD1. Per germline, CDR1 GTSNPN and CDR2 SVGIG (reference sequence). Trimming took 5 bases from V and 0 from J; bases not matched to a gene: 1. The CDR3 consists of 14 residues. This chain's CDR3 is CAWGTGVSGNTIYF. CDR3 coding DNA: TGTGCCTGGGGGACAGGGGTCTCTGGAAACACCATATATTTT.

The J gene is TRBJ2-7, the V gene TRBV5-1, with a possible D match to TRBD2 (5 bases). The CDR3 has 14 residues. Germline V gene data show CDR1 as SGHRS and CDR2 as YFSETQ. V lost 0 bases to trimming and J lost 6 bases, with 13 bases between them. The CDR3 protein is CASSLVGLVGEQYF. In DNA form, the CDR3 reads TGCGCCAGCAGCTTGGTTGGACTTGTTGGCGAGCAGTACTTC. The whole variable domain, remainder taken from reference TRBV5-1 and TRBJ2-7, is KAGVTQTPRYLIKTRGQQVTLSCSPISGHRSVSWYQQTPGQGLQFLFEYFSETQRNKGNFPGRFSGRQFSNSRSEMNVSTLELGDSALYLCASSLVGLVGEQYFGPGTRLTVT.

The chain employs TRBV7-6 and TRBJ2-5; no definite D call. The CDR3 consists of 18 residues. V was cut by 0 bases and J by 4 bases, with 21 bases left in between. From germline, CDR1 is SGHVS and CDR2 FNYEAQ. Written as DNA, the CDR3 is TGTGCCAGCAGCTTAGCCCAAACCATGGCCACAGTTGGAGAGACCCAGTACTTC. This translates into CASSLAQTMATVGETQYF. Looking up the rest from reference TRBV7-6 and TRBJ2-5 gives the full variable domain: GAGVSQSPRYKVTKRGQDVALRCDPISGHVSLYWYRQALGQGPEFLTYFNYEAQQDKSGLPNDRFSAERPEGSISTLTIQRTEQRDSAMYRCASSLAQTMATVGETQYFGPGTRLLVL.

The J gene is TRBJ2-3, the V gene TRBV6-4; 7 bases align to TRBD2. The CDR3 consists of 14 residues. Germline assignment: CDR1 MRHNA and CDR2 SNTAGT. After removal of 4 bases from V and 5 bases from J, the junction contained 6 bases not matched to a gene. CDR3 protein: CASSVSSGGDTQYF. Written as DNA, the CDR3 is TGTGCCAGCAGTGTTTCTAGCGGAGGAGATACGCAGTATTTT.

The chain has TRBV7-8 and TRBJ1-1, with TRBD1 identical over 7 bases. CDR3 length equals 16 residues. V was pared by 1 base and J by 0 bases, with 5 bases of the junction left unmatched. Germline V lookup: CDR1 SGHVS, CDR2 FQNEAQ. For the CDR3, the DNA is TGTGCCAGCAGCTTAGGGGCAGGGACAGTGAACACTGAAGCTTTCTTT. Protein: CASSLGAGTVNTEAFF.

V usage is TRBV11-1 and J usage is TRBJ1-5; possible D gene TRBD1, 6 bases. Germline V gene lookup returns CDR1 SGHAT and CDR2 FQDESV (reference sequence). This CDR3 is 12 amino acids long. V was cut by 5 bases and J by 4 bases, with 6 bases left in between. CDR3 sequence: CASSQGNQPQHF. The CDR3 coding sequence is TGTGCCAGCAGCCAGGGGAATCAGCCCCAGCATTTT. The full variable domain, its missing parts supplied by reference TRBV11-1 and TRBJ1-5, is EAEVAQSPRYKITEKSQAVAFWCDPISGHATLYWYRQILGQGPELLVQFQDESVVDDSQLPKDRFSAERLKGVDSTLKIQPAELGDSAMYLCASSQGNQPQHFGDGTRLSIL.

The chain recombines TRBV4-2 with TRBJ2-7, with D unclear. Germline CDR1 LGHNA, CDR2 YNFKEQ. Trimming cost V 1 base and J 2 bases, with 12 bases left between them. The CDR3 loop spans 15 amino acids. The CDR3, as DNA: TGTGCCAGCAGCCAAGCTGCTATGTCAACCTACGAGCAGTACTTC. Its protein product is CASSQAAMSTYEQYF.

This clone is a singleton in its sample. The chain recombines TRBV19 with TRBJ1-1; D is possibly TRBD1 (5 bases). The germline V gene has CDR1 LNHDA and CDR2 SQIVND (reference sequence). Deletions cut 5 bases from V and 4 bases from J, with 8 bases between. CDR3 length: 12 amino acids. CDR3 sequence reads: CASSRGGTEAFF. The DNA of the CDR3 is TGTGCCAGTAGTCGGGGGGGCACTGAAGCTTTCTTT.